Listed here are 25 T cell receptor beta chains from one sample, sequenced in a study of long-term antiretroviral therapy in people with HIV. Run at survey level, the immunoSEQ assay was version v3.0. Data came from immunoSEQ multiplex PCR; TCRdb stores just in-frame clones and leaves some out. Counted here are 15,000 to 20,000 clones, 70% to 80% occurring once; the ten biggest clones make up 5.5% to 8%. The sequencing here drew on unsorted PBMCs, taken 2.2 years after starting antiretroviral therapy. Receptor source: a man aged 50-60 years with HIV.

The chain couples TRBV7-2 to TRBJ1-2; D may be TRBD1 (5 bases). Per the germline V gene, CDR1 is SGHTA and CDR2 is FQGNSA. The CDR3 runs to 15 residues. V was trimmed by 3 bases and J by 7 bases, leaving 18 bases between them. The CDR3 DNA is TGTGCCAGCAGCTTTGATATCCAGGGACTGGGTGGCTACACCTTC. Residues: CASSFDIQGLGGYTF.

V usage is TRBV9 and J usage is TRBJ2-7; perhaps D is TRBD1 or TRBD2 (6 bases each). Germline CDR1 and CDR2: SGDLS and YYNGEE. V was clipped by 0 bases and J by 4 bases, with 11 bases between them. The CDR3 has 14 amino acids. CDR3 protein: CASSVGGGGYEQYF. CDR3 DNA: TGTGCCAGCAGCGTAGGTGGAGGGGGGTACGAGCAGTACTTC.

The V gene is TRBV5-4, the J gene TRBJ2-3; 12 nucleotides match TRBD2. Germline V lookup: CDR1 SGHNT, CDR2 YYREEE (reference sequence). The J segment lost 2 bases and the V segment lost 4 bases, leaving 5 bases of the junction unmatched. This CDR3 contains 16 residues. CDR3 nucleotides: TGTGCCAGCAGCCACGGACTAGCGGGGACCACAGATACGCAGTATTTT. Translation gives CASSHGLAGTTDTQYF.

This clone was observed a handful of times. The chain carries TRBV19 and TRBJ2-7, with 12 bases fitting TRBD2. The CDR3 has 15 residues. V lost 4 bases and J lost 3; bases outside the gene matches: 4. Germline V gives CDR1 LNHDA, CDR2 SQIVND (reference sequence). CDR3 in DNA: TGTGCCAGTAGTACCCTAGCGGGAGGGATCTACGAGCAGTACTTC. Protein product: CASSTLAGGIYEQYF. Combining the CDR3 with reference TRBV19 and TRBJ2-7 gives the whole variable domain DGGITQSPKYLFRKEGQNVTLSCEQNLNHDAMYWYRQDPGQGLRLIYYSQIVNDFQKGDIAEGYSVSREKKESFPLTVTSAQKNPTAFYLCASSTLAGGIYEQYFGPGTRLTVT.

The table lists this clone with a few counts. The chain has TRBV19 and TRBJ1-5; maybe TRBD1 (6 bases). The V end lost 3 bases, the J end lost 0 bases, and 9 bases lay between the germline ends. This CDR3 has 15 amino acids. Germline-derived CDR1 and CDR2 are LNHDA and SQIVND (reference sequence). The CDR3 DNA follows: TGTGCCAGTAGTATTGGACAGCATAGCAATCAGCCCCAGCATTTT. It codes for CASSIGQHSNQPQHF.

The chain joins TRBV20-1 to TRBJ1-2; 7 bases match TRBD1. The CDR3 is made up of 11 amino acids. Germline CDR1 reads DFQATT; CDR2 reads SNEGSKA (reference sequence). CDR3 nucleotide sequence: TGCATTACCAGGGGGGTCTATGGCTACACCTTC. Protein sequence: CITRGVYGYTF.

The chain couples TRBV27 to TRBJ2-1; 7 bases match TRBD2. The CDR3 spans 14 residues. Per the germline V gene, CDR1 is MNHEY and CDR2 is SMNVEV (reference sequence). Germline trimming cut 8 bases from V and 7 bases from J; bases unmatched to any gene: 11. In DNA form, the CDR3 reads TGTGCCAGCTGGAGAGCGGGGCGTGGGAATGAGCAGTTCTTC. Translating it yields CASWRAGRGNEQFF.

V and J are TRBV7-2 and TRBJ2-7; D might be TRBD2 (6 bases). The CDR3 spans 19 residues. V gave up 5 bases and J gave up 0 bases, with 26 bases separating them. Per the germline V gene, CDR1 is SGHTA and CDR2 is FQGNSA. The CDR3 region is CASSLLLGRAGGSSYEQYF. DNA for the CDR3: TGTGCCAGCAGCCTACTCCTCGGACGAGCTGGGGGGTCCTCCTACGAGCAGTACTTC.

The rearrangement joins TRBV30 to TRBJ2-7; D is unclear. The CDR3 has 11 amino acids. CDR1 and CDR2 from the germline V gene are GTSNPN and SVGIG (reference sequence). Trimming pared 0 bases from V and 6 bases from J, leaving 6 bases between. CDR3 in DNA: TGTGCCTGGAGTGTCACGGCCGAGCAGTACTTC. Its translation: CAWSVTAEQYF.

The chain recombines TRBV7-6 with TRBJ1-1; D remains unclear. Trimming pared 0 bases from V and 2 bases from J, leaving 10 bases between. Germline values: CDR1 SGHVS, CDR2 FNYEAQ. The CDR3 is made up of 15 amino acids. CDR3 residues: CASSLAVAGNTEAFF. The CDR3 DNA reads TGTGCCAGCAGCTTAGCGGTTGCAGGTAACACTGAAGCTTTCTTT.

The chain combines TRBV29-1 with TRBJ1-5, with D perhaps TRBD1 (5 bases). The CDR3 totals 13 residues. Germline V lookup: CDR1 SQVTM, CDR2 ANQGSEA. V was pared by 8 bases and J by 1 base, with 12 bases between. The CDR3 spells CSIRTQSNQPQHF. CDR3 coding DNA: TGCAGCATACGGACACAGAGCAATCAGCCCCAGCATTTT.

J is TRBJ2-1 and V is TRBV5-1, with a tentative D call TRBD1 (6 bases). V dropped 5 bases and J dropped 7 bases, with 19 bases sitting between them. The CDR3 spans 15 residues. Germline V gene sequence: CDR1 SGHRS, CDR2 YFSETQ. The CDR3, as DNA: TGCGCCAGCAGTTCTATCCTCACAGGGCAAAATGAGCAGTTCTTC. Amino acid sequence: CASSSILTGQNEQFF. The full variable domain, with the rest looked up from reference TRBV5-1 and TRBJ2-1, is KAGVTQTPRYLIKTRGQQVTLSCSPISGHRSVSWYQQTPGQGLQFLFEYFSETQRNKGNFPGRFSGRQFSNSRSEMNVSTLELGDSALYLCASSSILTGQNEQFFGPGTRLTVL.

The V call is TRBV29-1, the J call TRBJ1-4; 9 bases are shared with TRBD1. This CDR3 has 14 amino acids. Trimming at V came to 7 bases and at J to 8 bases, leaving 11 bases not matched to a gene. Per germline, CDR1 SQVTM and CDR2 ANQGSEA. The CDR3 nucleotides read TGCAGCGCTGGGGAACAGGGGGCTGGAGAAAAACTGTTTTTT. This sequence encodes CSAGEQGAGEKLFF.

This clone showed up just once. The rearrangement joins TRBV5-1 to TRBJ2-3; TRBD1 is a possible D gene (5 bases). Germline assignment: CDR1 SGHRS and CDR2 YFSETQ. This CDR3 has 15 residues. V was pared by 4 bases and J by 0 bases, with 12 bases between. Here the CDR3 DNA reads TGCGCCAGCAGCCAACAGGACGGCAGCACAGATACGCAGTATTTT. Encoded protein: CASSQQDGSTDTQYF. Looking up the rest from reference TRBV5-1 and TRBJ2-3 gives the full variable domain: KAGVTQTPRYLIKTRGQQVTLSCSPISGHRSVSWYQQTPGQGLQFLFEYFSETQRNKGNFPGRFSGRQFSNSRSEMNVSTLELGDSALYLCASSQQDGSTDTQYFGPGTRLTVL.

V gene TRBV6-5 combines with J gene TRBJ1-2, with D hard to call. This CDR3 has 15 amino acids. The germline V gene encodes CDR1 MNHEY and CDR2 SVGAGI. V was shortened by 5 bases and J by 2 bases, with 15 bases between the two germline ends. In DNA form, the CDR3 reads TGTGCCAGCAGTCAGCAGGCTATAGGGAACTATGGCTACACCTTC. This sequence encodes CASSQQAIGNYGYTF.

This clone occurred a few times. The chain combines TRBV28 with TRBJ1-2; D is unresolved. Trimming shortened V by 6 bases and J by 8 bases, and 19 bases separated the two germline ends. This CDR3 is built from 14 residues. Germline CDR1 is MDHEN and CDR2 is SYDVKM. The CDR3 nucleotides read TGTGCCAGCAGCCCACTTGGACGGGAAGGGGGCTACACCTTC. Encoded protein: CASSPLGREGGYTF.

This clone was seen once. The V and J genes are TRBV13 and TRBJ1-2; 7 positions agree with TRBD1. Germline V lookup: CDR1 PRHDT, CDR2 FYEKMQ (reference sequence). V dropped 3 bases and J dropped 7; count of bases not matched to a gene: 11. The CDR3 extends over 15 amino acids. The CDR3 spells CASSLMGYRGGGYTF. The DNA for the CDR3 is TGTGCCAGCAGCTTGATGGGCTACAGGGGTGGTGGCTACACCTTC.

The V gene is TRBV7-2, the J gene TRBJ1-1, with 8 bases matching TRBD1. Trimming removed 5 bases from V and 4 bases from J; junction bases left unmatched: 3. The germline CDR1 and CDR2 sequences are SGHTA and FQGNSA. This CDR3 spans 13 amino acids. This chain's CDR3 is CASSATGGTEAFF. As DNA, the CDR3 is TGTGCCAGCAGCGCCACAGGGGGCACTGAAGCTTTCTTT.

The rearrangement links TRBV28 to TRBJ2-7; D is unresolved. In germline, CDR1 is MDHEN, CDR2 SYDVKM. V gave up 4 bases and J gave up 2 bases, with 6 bases separating them. This CDR3 comprises 12 residues. This chain's CDR3 is CASSYSPYEQYF. In DNA, the CDR3 is TGTGCCAGCAGTTACAGTCCCTACGAGCAGTACTTC.

This clone was seen once. The rearrangement uses TRBV28 and TRBJ1-5; the match to TRBD1 covers 8 bases. The CDR3 has 15 amino acids. V was clipped by 3 bases and J by 5 bases; unmatched bases: 6. CDR1 is MDHEN and CDR2 is SYDVKM in the germline V gene. The CDR3 loop is CASSFQGAFDQPQHF. CDR3 nucleotides: TGTGCCAGCAGTTTCCAGGGGGCCTTCGATCAGCCCCAGCATTTT.

The chain has TRBV25-1 and TRBJ1-3, with a tentative D call TRBD1 (5 bases). V was trimmed by 2 bases and J by 3 bases, leaving 11 bases between them. Germline values: CDR1 MGHDK, CDR2 SYGVNS. The CDR3 totals 15 residues. The CDR3, as DNA: TGTGCCAGCAGTGAACTGGGGGGGGGTGGAAACACCATATATTTT. Translating it yields CASSELGGGGNTIYF.

This sequence joins TRBV5-5 and TRBJ2-7, with D perhaps TRBD1 or TRBD2 (5 bases each). V was shortened by 3 bases and J by 5 bases, with 12 bases between the two germline ends. The germline V gene has CDR1 SGHKS and CDR2 YYEKEE (reference sequence). The CDR3 spans 13 residues. The CDR3: CASSWGWGNEQYF. The CDR3 DNA follows: TGTGCCAGCAGCTGGGGGTGGGGGAACGAGCAGTACTTC.

This chain links TRBV5-1 with TRBJ2-1; TRBD2 agrees at 11 bases. With V trimmed by 6 bases and J by 8 bases, 13 bases remained unmatched. The CDR3 totals 16 residues. CDR1 and CDR2 (germline): SGHRS, YFSETQ. The CDR3 nucleotides are TGCGCCAGCATGGATAGCGGGAGGGCCCCTTTCGATGAGCAGTTCTTC. This codes for CASMDSGRAPFDEQFF.

This chain links TRBV18 with TRBJ1-4; possible D gene TRBD1, 6 bases. Trimming removed 1 base from V and 1 base from J, with 10 bases in between. The CDR3 covers 16 residues. CDR1 is KGHSH, CDR2 LQKENI, per germline. This CDR3 reads CASSPRKGGTNEKLFF. In DNA form, the CDR3 reads TGTGCCAGCTCACCACGGAAAGGGGGAACTAATGAAAAACTGTTTTTT.

The chain uses TRBV6-5 and TRBJ1-1; D uncertain. Germline V gene lookup returns CDR1 MNHEY and CDR2 SVGAGI. This CDR3 is 13 amino acids long. The V end was cut by 6 bases, the J end by 0 bases, with 8 bases between. The CDR3, as DNA: TGTGCCAGCAGAAAACTTTTGAACACTGAAGCTTTCTTT. The encoded protein is CASRKLLNTEAFF.